Described below is a single TCR beta chain sequence and its context. This sample is part of a study of graft-versus-host responses after intestinal transplantation. CDR3 length equals 14 residues. Looked up from germline, CDR1 is SGHTA and CDR2 is FQGNSA. The V and J ends lost 5 bases and 1 base, in that order; junction bases with no gene match: 1. Assay used: immunoSEQ multiplex PCR; TCRdb lists only in-frame clones, some missing. Of approximately 50,000 clones in the sample, about 87% were seen once. Material: PBMCs, obtained 26 days after transplant. This chain links TRBV7-2 with TRBJ2-1; 8 bases align to TRBD2. The source of this sequence is a human patient who received an intestinal transplant, so some T cells may come from the graft donor. CDR3: CASSPGGSYNEQFF. The CDR3 nucleotides are TGTGCCAGCAGCCCGGGGGGGTCCTACAATGAGCAGTTCTTC.